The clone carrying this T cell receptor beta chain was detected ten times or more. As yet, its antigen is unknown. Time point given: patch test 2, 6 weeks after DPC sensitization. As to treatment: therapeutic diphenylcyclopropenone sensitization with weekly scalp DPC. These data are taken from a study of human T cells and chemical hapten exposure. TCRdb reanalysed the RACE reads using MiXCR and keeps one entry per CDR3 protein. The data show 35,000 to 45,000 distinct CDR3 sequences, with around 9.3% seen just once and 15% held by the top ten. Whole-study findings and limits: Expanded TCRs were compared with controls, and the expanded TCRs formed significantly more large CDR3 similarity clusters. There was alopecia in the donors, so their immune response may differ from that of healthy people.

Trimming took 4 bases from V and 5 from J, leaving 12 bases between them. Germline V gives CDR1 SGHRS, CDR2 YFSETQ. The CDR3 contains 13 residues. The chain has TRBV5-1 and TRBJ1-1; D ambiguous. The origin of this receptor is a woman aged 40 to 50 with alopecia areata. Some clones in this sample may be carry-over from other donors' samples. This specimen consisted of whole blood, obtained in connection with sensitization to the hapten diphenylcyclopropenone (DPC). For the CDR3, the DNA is TGCGCCAGCAGCCGGATTGGAGGAACTGAAGCTTTCTTT. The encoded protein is CASSRIGGTEAFF.